This TCR beta chain derives from a study of CD8 T cells in ankylosing spondylitis. Study outcomes and limitations: Characteristic of ankylosing spondylitis blood, it appeared, was a TCR beta motif comprising 7 to 9 highly homologous variants.

The CDR3 contains 13 residues. The V gene's germline CDR1 is SGHTA and CDR2 FQGNSA. V shed 9 bases and J 3 bases; nucleotides not matched to a gene: 8. TCRdb fed the 5' RACE reads into MiXCR, producing one record per CDR3 protein. The data contain about 240,000 distinct CDR3 sequences, around 9.1% of them seen just once; the ten biggest clones take up nearly 7%. This clonotype appeared many times. The antigen is undetermined. The rearrangement uses TRBV7-2 and TRBJ2-7, with 7 bases matching TRBD1. Sequenced: blood, either unsorted or a sorted T cell fraction (not recorded which). This clonotype originated in a male donor with ankylosing spondylitis or in good health (not recorded which). The CDR3 spells CARTTGDYYEQYF. The CDR3 DNA reads TGTGCCAGAACAACAGGGGATTACTACGAGCAGTACTTC. Combining the CDR3 with reference TRBV7-2 and TRBJ2-7 gives the whole variable domain GAGVSQSPSNKVTEKGKDVELRCDPISGHTALYWYRQSLGQGLEFLIYFQGNSAPDKSGLPSDRFSAERTGGSVSTLTIQRTQQEDSAVYLCARTTGDYYEQYFGPGTRLTVT.